Each of the 26 T cell receptor beta chains below was sequenced from the same sample in a study of response to subunit inactivated influenza vaccine. One entry per CDR3 protein, called by TCRdb with MiXCR from the RT-PCR reads. Of more than 450,000 distinct CDR3 sequences in the sample, less than 10% are singletons; the top ten hold about an eighth. This sample comprised PBMCs from blood, obtained around 25 months after vaccination. These receptor sequences come from a man aged 50-75 years who received an inactivated influenza vaccine.

This clonotype was counted at least ten times. The chain carries TRBV7-2 and TRBJ1-5; weak D call: TRBD1 (5 bases). This CDR3 contains 12 residues. V was trimmed by 5 bases and J by 6 bases, leaving 8 bases between them. CDR1 and CDR2 (germline): SGHTA, FQGNSA. The CDR3 bases are TGTGCCAGCAGCCTAGACAGTCAGCCCCAGCATTTT. This translates into CASSLDSQPQHF.

V usage is TRBV4-3 and J usage is TRBJ2-7; D not certain. This CDR3 region has 12 residues. In germline, CDR1 is LGHNA, CDR2 YSLEER. Trimming removed 2 bases at V and 6 bases at J, with 8 bases between. In DNA form, the CDR3 reads TGCGCCAGCAGCCAATCTGGGCTCGAGCAGTACTTC. Amino acid sequence: CASSQSGLEQYF.

DNA for the CDR3: TGCAGTGCTAAAGGTATGAACACTGAAGCTTTCTTT. Its protein is CSAKGMNTEAFF. The chain joins TRBV20-1 to TRBJ1-1; no reliable D call. CDR1 DFQATT and CDR2 SNEGSKA come from the germline V gene (reference sequence). The germline V and J ends were trimmed by 4 bases and 0 bases, with 6 bases remaining between them. The CDR3 is 12 residues long.

This chain joins TRBV12-3 or TRBV12-4 and TRBJ2-1; 13 bases line up with TRBD2. The CDR3 spans 16 residues. V dropped 4 bases and J dropped 4; count of bases not matched to a gene: 4. CDR3 in amino acids: CASSSQGLAGYNEQFF. The CDR3 DNA reads TGTGCCAGCAGTTCACAGGGACTAGCGGGATACAATGAGCAGTTCTTC.

The V call is TRBV28, the J call TRBJ1-1; D remains ambiguous. Germline V gene sequence: CDR1 MDHEN, CDR2 SYDVKM. This CDR3 contains 12 residues. V was pared by 7 bases and J by 11 bases, with 17 bases between. In DNA, the CDR3 is TGTGCCAGCACATCCGGGAGCCTGACGGCTTTCTTT. Translating gives CASTSGSLTAFF.

This clonotype was found many times. The V call is TRBV5-1, the J call TRBJ1-4; unclear D gene. This CDR3 comprises 15 residues. From germline, CDR1 is SGHRS and CDR2 YFSETQ. The V end was cut by 2 bases, the J end by 5 bases, with 13 bases between. CDR3 DNA sequence: TGCGCCAGCAGCTTCAACACCTTCAGGAATGAAAAACTGTTTTTT. This translates into CASSFNTFRNEKLFF.

This clonotype was observed many times. The gene calls are TRBV11-2 and TRBJ1-5; D may be TRBD1 (5 bases). V was shortened by 5 bases and J by 7 bases, with 12 bases between the two germline ends. The germline V gene encodes CDR1 SGHAT and CDR2 FQNNGV. This CDR3 region has 13 residues. The CDR3 DNA reads TGTGCCAGCAGCCCCAGGGATTTACAGCCCCAGCATTTT. Its protein is CASSPRDLQPQHF.

This clonotype came up many times. The chain carries TRBV9 and TRBJ2-3; maybe TRBD2 (5 bases). Looked up from germline, CDR1 is SGDLS and CDR2 is YYNGEE. Trimming left V 3 bases short and J 6 bases short, with 20 bases between. This CDR3 comprises 16 residues. The CDR3 region has the DNA TGTGCCAGCAGCGCACAAAGCGGCCTATACGGGGATACGCAGTATTTT. It codes for CASSAQSGLYGDTQYF. Using reference TRBV9 and TRBJ2-3 for the parts outside the CDR3, the full variable domain is DSGVTQTPKHLITATGQRVTLRCSPRSGDLSVYWYQQSLDQGLQFLIQYYNGEERAKGNILERFSAQQFPDLHSELNLSSLELGDSALYFCASSAQSGLYGDTQYFGPGTRLTVL.

This clonotype was observed a few times. The rearrangement uses TRBV7-2 and TRBJ2-3, with TRBD2 matching over 9 bases. Germline CDR1 reads SGHTA; CDR2 reads FQGNSA. The CDR3 is made up of 15 amino acids. Losses at the gene ends were 3 bases for V and 4 bases for J; bases not matched to a gene: 5. The DNA of the CDR3 is TGTGCCAGCAGCTTTCTAGCGGGAATCCCAGATACGCAGTATTTT. Translated: CASSFLAGIPDTQYF.

The J gene is TRBJ2-1, the V gene TRBV5-1; D gene ambiguous. Germline V CDR1 and CDR2: SGHRS, YFSETQ. This CDR3 spans 15 amino acids. V shed 1 base and J shed 3 bases, with 11 bases lying between them. The CDR3 DNA reads as TGCGCCAGCAGCTTGAGAGGATGGGGCTACAATGAGCAGTTCTTC. This encodes CASSLRGWGYNEQFF.

This clonotype has ten or more counts. J is TRBJ1-6 and V is TRBV11-3; 7 bases fit TRBD1. Unmatched junction bases numbered 14, after V lost 2 bases and J lost 7 bases. CDR1 is SGHNT and CDR2 is YENEEA in the germline V gene. This CDR3 comprises 18 residues. CDR3 DNA: TGTGCCAGCAGCTTATACGGGGTACAGGGGTTGTGGAATTCACCCCTCCACTTT. Its protein product is CASSLYGVQGLWNSPLHF.

This clonotype was counted at least ten times. The gene calls are TRBV12-3 or TRBV12-4 and TRBJ2-7; D gene uncertain. With 3 bases removed from V and 7 bases from J, the gap between germline ends came to 7 bases. The CDR3 runs 11 residues. The CDR3 here is CASSFLREQYF. CDR3 in DNA: TGTGCCAGCAGTTTTCTGAGGGAGCAGTACTTC.

The genes are TRBV6-2 or TRBV6-3 and TRBJ2-5; TRBD2 matches 13 bases. The CDR3 runs 21 residues. J was trimmed by 4 bases and V by 6 bases; bases with no gene match: 23. In germline, CDR1 is MNHEY, CDR2 SVGEGT. CDR3 DNA sequence: TGTGCCAGCAGCGTATCTAGGGGGCGCGGGACTAGCGGGACCGAGGGAGAGACCCAGTACTTC. Translated, it gives CASSVSRGRGTSGTEGETQYF.

The chain is built from TRBV20-1 and TRBJ2-1; TRBD2 matches 12 bases. Looked up from germline, CDR1 is DFQATT and CDR2 is SNEGSKA (reference sequence). V shed 2 bases, J shed 10 bases, and the junction held 9 bases outside the gene matches. The CDR3 length is 15 residues. DNA for the CDR3: TGCAGTGCTAGATCGGGACTAGCGGGTGTTCAAGAGCAGTTCTTC. Amino acids: CSARSGLAGVQEQFF.

J is TRBJ2-7 and V is TRBV10-3, with 10 positions matching TRBD1. The germline gives CDR1 ENHRY, CDR2 SYGVKD. Losses at the gene ends were 2 bases for V and 4 bases for J; bases not matched to a gene: 8. CDR3 size: 16 residues. As DNA, the CDR3 is TGTGCCATCAGTGAGGGGACAGGGGAGTTGTCGTACGAGCAGTACTTC. Translation gives CAISEGTGELSYEQYF.

The chain recombines TRBV5-1 with TRBJ1-4; 9 nucleotides match TRBD1. CDR1 and CDR2 (germline): SGHRS, YFSETQ. V shed 3 bases, J shed 5 bases, and the junction held 5 bases outside the gene matches. This CDR3 has 15 amino acids. The DNA of the CDR3 is TGCGCCAGCAGCTGGAGCGGGACAGGGAATGAAAAACTGTTTTTT. Its translation: CASSWSGTGNEKLFF.

This clonotype occurred a few times. The chain carries TRBV20-1 and TRBJ2-1, with 13 bases aligning to TRBD2. V gave up 5 bases and J gave up 0 bases; unmatched junction bases: 10. The CDR3 sequence is 18 residues long. Germline loops: CDR1 DFQATT, CDR2 SNEGSKA (reference sequence). CDR3 sequence: CSASGTSGTLSSYNEQFF. The DNA of the CDR3 is TGCAGTGCTTCGGGGACTAGCGGGACACTAAGCTCCTACAATGAGCAGTTCTTC.

The chain uses TRBV20-1 and TRBJ1-5, with D perhaps matching TRBD1 (6 bases). CDR1 is DFQATT, CDR2 SNEGSKA, per germline (reference sequence). The V end lost 6 bases, the J end lost 9 bases, and 24 bases lay between the germline ends. CDR3 length: 15 residues. In DNA form, the CDR3 reads TGCAGTGCCGTTCCCGGGACACCACTCCCGGGGCCCCAGCATTTT. Its protein is CSAVPGTPLPGPQHF.

The chain links TRBV4-2 to TRBJ2-3; the D gene is possibly TRBD1 (6 bases). Between the trimmed V and J ends, which lost 0 bases and 0 bases, there was a span of 10 bases. Germline values: CDR1 LGHNA, CDR2 YNFKEQ. CDR3 size: 16 residues. The CDR3 reads CASSQEAGASTDTQYF. CDR3 nucleotides: TGTGCCAGCAGCCAAGAAGCAGGGGCGAGCACAGATACGCAGTATTTT.

The chain couples TRBV12-3 or TRBV12-4 to TRBJ1-1; D is possibly TRBD1 (5 bases). V lost 2 bases and J 3 bases, leaving 13 bases between the germline ends. The CDR3 extends over 15 amino acids. For the CDR3, the DNA is TGTGCCAGCAGTTTACTTTTGAGGGGAGACACTGAAGCTTTCTTT. As protein: CASSLLLRGDTEAFF.

The CDR3, as DNA: TGTGCCAGCAGCTCAAGACGACTAGGTAGAGATACGCAGTATTTT. Translation gives CASSSRRLGRDTQYF. The gene calls are TRBV7-9 and TRBJ2-3; a possible D gene is TRBD2 (6 bases). Trimming pared 4 bases from V and 5 bases from J, leaving 16 bases between. This CDR3 contains 15 residues. Germline V lookup: CDR1 SEHNR, CDR2 FQNEAQ (reference sequence).

This clonotype came up a few times. V and J are TRBV6-1 and TRBJ2-7; the D gene is possibly TRBD1 (6 bases). Germline CDR1 is MNHNS and CDR2 is SASEGT. This CDR3 comprises 14 residues. V was cut by 2 bases and J by 0 bases, with 8 bases left in between. CDR3 in amino acids: CASSEQGSSYEQYF. In nucleotides, the CDR3 is TGTGCCAGCAGTGAACAGGGGAGCTCCTACGAGCAGTACTTC.

Only a few counts were recorded for this clonotype. This chain connects TRBV5-1 to TRBJ2-6; 10 bases are a match to TRBD1. The CDR3 runs to 18 residues. Germline CDR1 SGHRS, CDR2 YFSETQ. The V segment lost 3 bases and the J segment 0 bases; nucleotides outside the gene matches: 6. This CDR3 reads CASSSGTGVLSGANVLTF. The CDR3 DNA sequence: TGCGCCAGCAGCTCCGGGACAGGGGTACTCTCTGGGGCCAACGTCCTGACTTTC.

This clonotype was counted only a few times. The chain recombines TRBV20-1 with TRBJ2-5; 10 bases fit TRBD2. V was clipped by 0 bases and J by 9 bases; unmatched bases: 28. CDR1 is DFQATT, CDR2 SNEGSKA, per germline (reference sequence). The CDR3 runs 21 residues. This CDR3 is CSARDLYGVAGGPRVAGPQYF. In DNA form, the CDR3 reads TGCAGTGCTAGAGATCTCTATGGGGTAGCGGGGGGCCCTAGGGTAGCGGGGCCCCAGTACTTC.

This clonotype was picked up a small number of times. At one end the junction does not follow the germline gene, possibly because of a read error. The genes are TRBV28 and TRBJ2-5; 8 nucleotides align to TRBD1. The germline CDR1 and CDR2 sequences are MDHEN and SYDVKM. The CDR3 consists of 11 residues. The CDR3 reads CASSFQGALGF. The CDR3, as DNA: TGTGCCAGCAGTTTTCAGGGGGCCCTAGGGTTC.

This clonotype was seen only a few times. V usage is TRBV28 and J usage is TRBJ2-1, with D perhaps matching TRBD1 (5 bases). The V gene's germline CDR1 is MDHEN and CDR2 SYDVKM. The CDR3 is made up of 16 amino acids. Trimming removed 6 bases from V and 5 bases from J, with 20 bases in between. The CDR3 region is CASSPSLGQLNNEQFF. The CDR3 nucleotides are TGTGCCAGCAGCCCTTCTCTGGGGCAGCTCAACAATGAGCAGTTCTTC.